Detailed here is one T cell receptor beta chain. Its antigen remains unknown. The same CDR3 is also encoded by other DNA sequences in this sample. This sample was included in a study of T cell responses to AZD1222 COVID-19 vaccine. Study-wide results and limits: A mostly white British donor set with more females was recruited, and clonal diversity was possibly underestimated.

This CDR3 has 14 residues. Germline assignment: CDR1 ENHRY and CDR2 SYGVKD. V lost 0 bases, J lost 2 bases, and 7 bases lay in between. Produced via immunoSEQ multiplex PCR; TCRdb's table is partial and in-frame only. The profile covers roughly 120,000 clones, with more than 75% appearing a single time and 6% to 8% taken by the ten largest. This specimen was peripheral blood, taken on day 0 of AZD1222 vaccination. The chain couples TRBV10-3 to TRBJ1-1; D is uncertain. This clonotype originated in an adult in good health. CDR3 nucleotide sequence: TGTGCCATCAGTGAGTCGGGCAGTAACACTGAAGCTTTCTTT. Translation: CAISESGSNTEAFF.